The 18 T cell receptor beta chains given below trace back to one sample, sequenced in a study of shared clonotypes between healthy human individuals. Clones were sequenced by immunoSEQ multiplex PCR, and TCRdb holds only the in-frame ones, with some missing. The data contain roughly 2.6 million clones, roughly 92% of them singletons. The sequenced sample consisted of naive CD4+ T cells sorted from blood. Subset noted: CD45RA+ positively selected. These receptors all come from a man aged 18 to 29 in good health.

To note about this clone: Other DNA sequences in this specimen translate into the identical CDR3. This chain joins TRBV6-1 and TRBJ2-7; perhaps TRBD1 as D (6 bases). The length of the CDR3 is 13 residues. V was trimmed by 6 bases and J by 2 bases, leaving 11 bases between them. CDR1 and CDR2 (germline): MNHNS, SASEGT. CDR3 nucleotides: TGTGCCAGCAGGGGAACAGGGACCTACGAGCAGTACTTC. This sequence encodes CASRGTGTYEQYF.

The chain combines TRBV5-1 with TRBJ1-4; perhaps TRBD1 as D (6 bases). Trimming shortened V by 4 bases and J by 0 bases, and 13 bases separated the two germline ends. CDR3 length equals 16 residues. Germline V gene sequence: CDR1 SGHRS, CDR2 YFSETQ. The CDR3 sequence is CASSTGQSSTNEKLFF. In nucleotides, the CDR3 is TGCGCCAGCAGCACCGGACAGAGCTCAACTAATGAAAAACTGTTTTTT.

The rearrangement joins TRBV25-1 to TRBJ1-1; D is undetermined. The V end lost 3 bases, the J end lost 0 bases, and 8 bases lay between the germline ends. There are 14 residues in the CDR3. Germline-derived CDR1 and CDR2 are MGHDK and SYGVNS. As DNA, the CDR3 is TGTGCCAGCAGTGAGCCCGGCCTGAACACTGAAGCTTTCTTT. Translating it yields CASSEPGLNTEAFF.

CDR3 protein: CASSPGQGGSYGYTF. The CDR3 bases are TGCGCCAGCAGCCCCGGACAGGGGGGCAGCTATGGCTACACCTTC. V and J are TRBV5-1 and TRBJ1-2; TRBD1 matches 10 bases. The CDR3 spans 15 residues. Trimming cost V 4 bases and J 4 bases; bases outside gene matches: 7. From germline, CDR1 is SGHRS and CDR2 YFSETQ.

The chain couples TRBV28 to TRBJ1-3; D is ambiguous. This CDR3 spans 17 amino acids. V shed 6 bases and J shed 0 bases, with 18 bases lying between them. Germline-derived CDR1 and CDR2 are MDHEN and SYDVKM. The CDR3, as DNA: TGTGCCAGCAGCTCAAACCGGGTCTCGAACTCTGGAAACACCATATATTTT. Translated, it gives CASSSNRVSNSGNTIYF.

The genes are TRBV9 and TRBJ2-5; D tentatively reads TRBD1 or TRBD2 (5 bases each). The end of the DNA fits TRBJ2-7 better, so the J call may be wrong. CDR3 length equals 14 residues. The germline V gene encodes CDR1 SGDLS and CDR2 YYNGEE. Written as DNA, the CDR3 is TGTGCCAGCAGCGTAGGAGGGGTGAACTACGAGCAGTACTTC. Residues: CASSVGGVNYEQYF.

Regarding this clone: Different DNA sequences within this sample yield the same CDR3. The CDR3 region is CASSYSRYEQYF. The CDR3 DNA reads TGTGCCAGCAGTTACTCGAGGTACGAGCAGTACTTC. This sequence joins TRBV6-6 and TRBJ2-7, with D unclear. The V end was cut by 0 bases, the J end by 4 bases, with 4 bases between. The CDR3 contains 12 residues. Germline loops: CDR1 MNHNY, CDR2 SVGAGI (reference sequence).

This chain connects TRBV6-5 to TRBJ1-2, with a tentative D call TRBD1 (6 bases). Trimming removed 3 bases at V and 7 bases at J, with 12 bases between. Germline V gene data show CDR1 as MNHEY and CDR2 as SVGAGI. The CDR3 is 13 residues long. The CDR3 is CASSYTGAIGYTF. The CDR3, as DNA: TGTGCCAGCAGTTATACGGGGGCGATTGGCTACACCTTC.

The chain carries TRBV10-3 and TRBJ2-7; 8 positions match TRBD1. The CDR3 consists of 18 residues. V was pared by 2 bases and J by 0 bases, with 12 bases of the junction left unmatched. Germline V gene data show CDR1 as ENHRY and CDR2 as SYGVKD. The CDR3 DNA sequence: TGTGCCATCAGTGAGATCGGGTTGGGACAGGCATTCTCCTACGAGCAGTACTTC. Encoded protein: CAISEIGLGQAFSYEQYF.

The count of this clone is one. V gene TRBV28 combines with J gene TRBJ1-3, with 8 nucleotides matching TRBD1. The CDR3 is 14 amino acids. V dropped 5 bases and J dropped 2; count of bases not matched to a gene: 2. In germline, CDR1 is MDHEN, CDR2 SYDVKM. The CDR3 DNA reads as TGTGCCAGCAGTAAACAGGGGGCTGGAAACACCATATATTTT. It specifies CASSKQGAGNTIYF.

This clone was seen more than once but under ten times. The sample has other DNA sequences that encode this CDR3 too. The chain has TRBV18 and TRBJ2-3; unclear D gene. The V gene's germline CDR1 is KGHSH and CDR2 LQKENI. The CDR3 spans 13 residues. Deletions cut 0 bases from V and 3 bases from J, with 4 bases between. The CDR3 DNA reads TGTGCCAGCTCACCACCCTCGACAGATACGCAGTATTTT. Amino acids: CASSPPSTDTQYF.

Regarding this clone: This sample includes further DNA sequences coding for the same CDR3. The chain is built from TRBV30 and TRBJ1-5; no reliable D call. The CDR3 totals 13 residues. CDR1 GTSNPN and CDR2 SVGIG come from the germline V gene (reference sequence). Deletions cut 0 bases from V and 4 bases from J, with 7 bases between. CDR3 sequence (DNA): TGTGCCTGGAGTGTAACAAGAAATCAGCCCCAGCATTTT. Protein sequence: CAWSVTRNQPQHF.

V usage is TRBV2 and J usage is TRBJ2-3; D may be TRBD2 (6 bases). The V end was cut by 7 bases, the J end by 4 bases, with 15 bases between. Germline lookup yields CDR1 SNHLY and CDR2 FYNNEI. The length of the CDR3 is 14 residues. The CDR3 here is CASTLTSLPDTQYF. CDR3 DNA: TGTGCCAGCACGTTAACTAGCCTCCCAGATACGCAGTATTTT. The variable domain in full, completed from reference TRBV2 and TRBJ2-3, reads EPEVTQTPSHQVTQMGQEVILRCVPISNHLYFYWYRQILGQKVEFLVSFYNNEISEKSEIFDDQFSVERPDGSNFTLKIRSTKLEDSAMYFCASTLTSLPDTQYFGPGTRLTVL.

This sequence joins TRBV7-2 and TRBJ2-7, with 8 bases lining up with TRBD1. In germline, CDR1 is SGHTA, CDR2 FQGNSA. J was trimmed by 4 bases and V by 5 bases; bases with no gene match: 7. The CDR3 is 14 amino acids. The CDR3 loop is CASSTGTGVYEQYF. In nucleotides, the CDR3 is TGTGCCAGCAGCACGGGGACAGGAGTTTACGAGCAGTACTTC.

The table lists this clone with a few counts. The gene calls are TRBV30 and TRBJ1-3, with unresolved D. Germline V gives CDR1 GTSNPN, CDR2 SVGIG (reference sequence). The CDR3 has 11 amino acids. V lost 4 bases and J 9 bases, leaving 10 bases between the germline ends. CDR3 loop: CAWTLSSTIYF. For the CDR3, the DNA is TGTGCCTGGACCCTCTCGAGCACCATATATTTT. Combining the CDR3 with reference TRBV30 and TRBJ1-3 gives the whole variable domain SQTIHQWPATLVQPVGSPLSLECTVEGTSNPNLYWYRQAAGRGLQLLFYSVGIGQISSEVPQNLSASRPQDRQFILSSKKLLLSDSGFYLCAWTLSSTIYFGEGSWLTVV.

The chain joins TRBV11-2 to TRBJ2-5; 9 bases are a match to TRBD2. This CDR3 is 17 amino acids long. Trimming removed 5 bases from V and 0 bases from J; junction bases left unmatched: 10. The germline V gene encodes CDR1 SGHAT and CDR2 FQNNGV. The CDR3 sequence is CASSQPSGTRYQETQYF. As DNA, the CDR3 is TGTGCCAGCAGCCAGCCTAGCGGGACAAGGTACCAAGAGACCCAGTACTTC.

J is TRBJ1-2 and V is TRBV13; D call uncertain. CDR3 size: 13 residues. The V end was cut by 5 bases, the J end by 5 bases, with 12 bases between. Germline values: CDR1 PRHDT, CDR2 FYEKMQ (reference sequence). Written as DNA, the CDR3 is TGTGCCAGCAGCCGCCCCGCCCTTTATGGCTACACCTTC. Protein product: CASSRPALYGYTF.

In the case of this clone: Other DNA variants within this sample encode the same CDR3. This rearrangement joins TRBV10-3 to TRBJ2-7; no firm D call. V was clipped by 2 bases and J by 4 bases, with 3 bases between them. The V gene's germline CDR1 is ENHRY and CDR2 SYGVKD. The CDR3 length is 11 residues. CDR3 DNA sequence: TGTGCCATCAGTGAGGCGTACGAGCAGTACTTC. This gives the protein CAISEAYEQYF.